Presented here are 28 T cell receptor beta chains from one specimen sequenced in a study of cytomegalovirus exposure and HLA in healthy donors. PCR used 60 Vbeta primers and 13 Jbeta primers. Generated by immunoSEQ multiplex PCR, the TCRdb table keeps only in-frame clones and is missing some. The table includes approximately 140,000 clones, about 66% detected once. Sequencing was performed on PBMCs. The receptors shown here come from a male donor in good health and CMV-seronegative.

The genes are TRBV7-2 and TRBJ2-5; the match to TRBD1 covers 12 bases. Germline assignment: CDR1 SGHTA and CDR2 FQGNSA. The trim removed 3 bases at V and 3 bases at J, leaving 5 bases unmatched. The CDR3 is 16 residues long. The CDR3 coding sequence is TGTGCCAGCAGCTTCGCCGGGACAGGGGGCAAAGAGACCCAGTACTTC. Its protein product is CASSFAGTGGKETQYF.

The genes are TRBV5-6 and TRBJ1-1, with TRBD1 matching 10 bases. Germline CDR1 reads SGHDT; CDR2 reads YYEEEE. This CDR3 has 16 amino acids. V trimming: 4 bases; J trimming: 0 bases; junction bases outside the gene matches: 6. The CDR3 bases are TGTGCCAGCAGCACCGGGACAGGGGAAATGAACACTGAAGCTTTCTTT. Translation gives CASSTGTGEMNTEAFF.

This clone appeared a single time. The rearrangement joins TRBV2 to TRBJ2-5; TRBD2 matches 12 bases. The V segment lost 6 bases and the J segment 0 bases; nucleotides outside the gene matches: 11. In germline, CDR1 is SNHLY, CDR2 FYNNEI. The length of the CDR3 is 18 residues. The CDR3 sequence is CASSVLTGTSGYQETQYF. The DNA of the CDR3 is TGTGCCAGCAGCGTACTTACCGGGACTAGCGGGTACCAAGAGACCCAGTACTTC.

The rearrangement uses TRBV7-9 and TRBJ1-2; 8 bases fit TRBD1. Trimming removed 5 bases from V and 8 bases from J; junction bases left unmatched: 7. The germline gives CDR1 SEHNR, CDR2 FQNEAQ (reference sequence). This CDR3 region has 13 residues. CDR3 coding DNA: TGTGCCAGCAGCCCGCAGGGGGCGCGGGGCTACACCTTC. Protein product: CASSPQGARGYTF.

CDR3 sequence (DNA): TGTGCCAGCAGTCCATCCTGGGGCGGTAACTATGGCTACACCTTC. This translates into CASSPSWGGNYGYTF. The chain couples TRBV27 to TRBJ1-2; TRBD1 might be the D (5 bases). V lost 5 bases and J 1 base, leaving 14 bases between the germline ends. The CDR3 covers 15 residues. Germline V lookup: CDR1 MNHEY, CDR2 SMNVEV (reference sequence).

This chain joins TRBV6-5 and TRBJ2-2, with a weak D call TRBD2 (6 bases). The CDR3 has 14 residues. The V end lost 8 bases, the J end lost 5 bases, and 15 bases lay between the germline ends. Germline CDR1 MNHEY, CDR2 SVGAGI. The CDR3 DNA sequence: TGTGCCAGCTCAACGGCGGGGCGGACCGGGGAGCTGTTTTTT. This sequence encodes CASSTAGRTGELFF.

The CDR3 sequence is CASSLSGTGTNREQYF. DNA for the CDR3: TGTGCCAGCAGCTTGTCCGGGACAGGGACCAACCGCGAGCAGTACTTC. This rearrangement joins TRBV7-2 to TRBJ2-7; 9 positions match TRBD1. Germline trimming cut 3 bases from V and 6 bases from J; bases unmatched to any gene: 12. The CDR3 consists of 16 residues. The V gene's germline CDR1 is SGHTA and CDR2 FQGNSA.

The V gene is TRBV12-2, the J gene TRBJ1-6. TRBV12-2 counts as a pseudogene. The CDR3 is 20 amino acids. In DNA form, the CDR3 reads TGTGCAAGTCGCTTTAGCGGGGGGTTCGGCGGGCGCTCCTATAATTCACCCCTCCACTTT. Amino acid sequence: CASRFSGGFGGRSYNSPLHF.

CDR3 DNA: TGTGCCAGCAGTTTCCGGGACAGAGATGGCTACACCTTC. Encoded protein: CASSFRDRDGYTF. The rearrangement links TRBV27 to TRBJ1-2; 7 bases fit TRBD1. Looked up from germline, CDR1 is MNHEY and CDR2 is SMNVEV (reference sequence). The ends lost 3 bases at V and 6 bases at J; junction bases unmatched: 4. There are 13 residues in the CDR3.

This clone was picked up a small number of times. The chain links TRBV7-6 to TRBJ2-5; D uncertain. Germline V gene lookup returns CDR1 SGHVS and CDR2 FNYEAQ. The CDR3 runs to 13 residues. Trimming left V 5 bases short and J 3 bases short, with 10 bases between. CDR3 in amino acids: CASSPLPEETQYF. The CDR3 nucleotides are TGTGCCAGCAGCCCCCTACCGGAAGAGACCCAGTACTTC.

With respect to this clone: The sample carries other DNA sequences with the same CDR3. The genes are TRBV5-1 and TRBJ1-3, with D possibly being TRBD1 (5 bases). Germline CDR1 SGHRS, CDR2 YFSETQ. The V end was cut by 0 bases, the J end by 4 bases, with 11 bases between. CDR3 size: 15 residues. The CDR3 DNA is TGCGCCAGCAGCTTGGCCGGGGGGTCCGGAAACACCATATATTTT. Its translation: CASSLAGGSGNTIYF.

The rearrangement uses TRBV7-3 and TRBJ1-2; 10 positions agree with TRBD1. Germline lookup yields CDR1 SGHTA and CDR2 FQGTGA. The CDR3 loop spans 14 amino acids. V lost 5 bases, J lost 6 bases, and 6 bases stayed unmatched. The CDR3 loop is CASSPAGQGNGYTF. CDR3 DNA sequence: TGTGCCAGCAGCCCCGCGGGACAGGGGAATGGCTACACCTTC.

The gene calls are TRBV6-5 and TRBJ1-1; D uncertain. This CDR3 region has 13 residues. Germline V CDR1 and CDR2: MNHEY, SVGAGI. V gave up 0 bases and J gave up 1 base, with 3 bases separating them. The CDR3, as DNA: TGTGCCAGCAGTTACTCCCAGAACACTGAAGCTTTCTTT. Translated, it gives CASSYSQNTEAFF.

This sequence joins TRBV14 and TRBJ1-1, with 7 bases aligning to TRBD1. CDR1 is SGHDN, CDR2 FVKESK, per germline. This CDR3 is 13 amino acids long. The junction had 8 bases not matched to a gene; V was cut back by 3 bases and J by 10 bases. The CDR3 nucleotides read TGTGCCAGCAGCCAGTTAAGTCAGGGGGGAGCTTTCTTT. The encoded protein is CASSQLSQGGAFF.

The rearrangement links TRBV5-8 to TRBJ1-1, with no clear D. V was cut by 3 bases and J by 1 base, with 13 bases left in between. The germline V gene has CDR1 SGHTS and CDR2 YDEGEE. The CDR3 contains 15 residues. The CDR3 coding sequence is TGTGCCAGCAGCTCGACGGGAGGGTCGAACACTGAAGCTTTCTTT. Encoded protein: CASSSTGGSNTEAFF.

This chain uses TRBV6-5 with TRBJ1-2, with D possibly TRBD1 on 6 matching bases. Trimming left V 5 bases short and J 6 bases short, with 16 bases between. CDR3 size: 14 residues. Germline V gene lookup returns CDR1 MNHEY and CDR2 SVGAGI. The CDR3 DNA is TGTGCCAGCAGTGAACAGCAGGGGTCGGATGGCTACACCTTC. Translating it yields CASSEQQGSDGYTF.

The V call is TRBV7-9, the J call TRBJ1-2; 8 positions agree with TRBD1. CDR1 is SEHNR, CDR2 FQNEAQ, per germline (reference sequence). This CDR3 contains 15 residues. The V segment lost 7 bases and the J segment 2 bases; nucleotides outside the gene matches: 9. CDR3 amino acids: CASIPVQGANYGYTF. DNA for the CDR3: TGTGCCAGCATCCCCGTCCAGGGGGCGAACTATGGCTACACCTTC.

The chain couples TRBV10-3 to TRBJ1-6; 7 bases match TRBD1. The trim removed 5 bases at V and 4 bases at J, leaving 5 bases unmatched. The CDR3 loop spans 15 amino acids. CDR1 ENHRY and CDR2 SYGVKD come from the germline V gene. CDR3 region: CAISPGTAYNSPLHF. Here the CDR3 DNA reads TGTGCCATCAGTCCCGGGACAGCATATAATTCACCCCTCCACTTT.

The chain combines TRBV19 with TRBJ2-1, with TRBD1 matching over 7 bases. In germline, CDR1 is LNHDA, CDR2 SQIVND (reference sequence). CDR3 size: 14 residues. Unmatched junction bases numbered 5, after V lost 5 bases and J lost 4 bases. The CDR3 is CASSFLGQYNEQFF. CDR3 nucleotides: TGTGCCAGTAGTTTCCTGGGACAGTACAATGAGCAGTTCTTC.

This chain uses TRBV29-1 with TRBJ2-7, with 7 nucleotides matching TRBD2. CDR1 and CDR2 (germline): SQVTM, ANQGSEA. The J segment lost 4 bases and the V segment lost 7 bases, leaving 7 bases of the junction unmatched. The CDR3 extends over 12 amino acids. The CDR3 DNA sequence: TGCAGCGCCGGGGGGACCACGTACGAGCAGTACTTC. Amino acid sequence: CSAGGTTYEQYF.

Worth noting for this clone: At the DNA level, this CDR3 is encoded by other sequences in the same sample as well. The chain joins TRBV28 to TRBJ1-5, with 7 bases that match TRBD1. CDR3 length: 14 residues. V lost 5 bases and J lost 6; bases outside the gene matches: 7. CDR1 and CDR2 from the germline V gene are MDHEN and SYDVKM. The CDR3 reads CASSPGQVRQPQHF. The CDR3, as DNA: TGTGCCAGCAGTCCAGGACAGGTTCGTCAGCCCCAGCATTTT.

This chain uses TRBV10-3 with TRBJ2-3; D perhaps matches TRBD2 (5 bases). CDR1 and CDR2 from the germline V gene are ENHRY and SYGVKD. This CDR3 has 16 amino acids. V lost 2 bases and J lost 3, with 15 bases in between. In nucleotides, the CDR3 is TGTGCCATCAGTGAGAAAGGAGGAGCCGGGACAGATACGCAGTATTTT. This gives the protein CAISEKGGAGTDTQYF.

The chain has TRBV25-1 and TRBJ1-1, with D possibly TRBD1 on 6 matching bases. Trimming stripped 6 bases from V and 2 bases from J, with 19 bases between. Germline V gene data show CDR1 as MGHDK and CDR2 as SYGVNS. The CDR3 runs 16 residues. CDR3 nucleotides: TGTGCCAGCAGGGATAAACAGGGCCTGCGTAACACTGAAGCTTTCTTT. Amino acid sequence: CASRDKQGLRNTEAFF.

V is TRBV7-8 and J is TRBJ2-7; possibly TRBD1 for D (6 bases). The germline gives CDR1 SGHVS, CDR2 FQNEAQ. V gave up 5 bases and J gave up 2 bases, with 10 bases separating them. CDR3 length: 13 amino acids. For the CDR3, the DNA is TGTGCCAGCAGCGTACAGGGAACCTACGAGCAGTACTTC. Protein product: CASSVQGTYEQYF.

This chain uses TRBV9 with TRBJ1-2, with TRBD1 matching 10 bases. The CDR3 loop spans 15 amino acids. Germline V gene data show CDR1 as SGDLS and CDR2 as YYNGEE. V was pared by 3 bases and J by 4 bases, with 6 bases of the junction left unmatched. In DNA, the CDR3 is TGTGCCAGCAGCGCAGACCGGACAGGGGGCTATGGCTACACCTTC. Residues: CASSADRTGGYGYTF.

The chain joins TRBV30 to TRBJ2-7; tentatively, D is TRBD2 (5 bases). Per the germline V gene, CDR1 is GTSNPN and CDR2 is SVGIG (reference sequence). Trimming shortened V by 4 bases and J by 2 bases, and 15 bases separated the two germline ends. The CDR3 spans 14 residues. This CDR3 reads CAWTLGVTPYEQYF. The DNA for the CDR3 is TGTGCCTGGACGCTGGGAGTTACCCCCTACGAGCAGTACTTC.

CDR3 in DNA: TGTGCCAGCAGCTTAGTTGGGAGGCGCCCCGAGCAGTACTTC. It is translated as CASSLVGRRPEQYF. V is TRBV7-8 and J is TRBJ2-7; possibly TRBD2 for D (6 bases). The germline V and J ends were trimmed by 1 base and 6 bases, with 13 bases remaining between them. Germline V gene lookup returns CDR1 SGHVS and CDR2 FQNEAQ. This CDR3 contains 14 residues.

The CDR3 DNA is TGTGCCAGCAGGGGACACCGGGACTATAATTCACCCCTCCACTTT. This encodes CASRGHRDYNSPLHF. V is TRBV2 and J is TRBJ1-6, with a tentative D call TRBD1 (6 bases). Germline V gene data show CDR1 as SNHLY and CDR2 as FYNNEI. V lost 6 bases, J lost 3 bases, and 12 bases lay in between. The length of the CDR3 is 15 residues.